A selection of T cell receptor beta chains follows, all from one sample in a study of blood T cells in healthy people across ages. TCRdb redid the calling of the 5' RACE reads with MiXCR, one entry per CDR3 protein. This sample yields 650,000 to 1,000,000 distinct CDR3 sequences, of which around 36% are seen a single time; roughly 13% belongs to the top ten. Sequencing was done on a sample of blood. The receptors shown here come from a man aged 18 to 30 in good health. The CDR3 runs from the conserved cysteine through the conserved F or W. Fields, in order: CDR3 DNA, CDR3 protein, V gene, J gene, D gene, clone size. A D gene is named only where the DNA matches it firmly. Clone size is not always given. Where it is, it says once, few, many or a class for expanded clones.

DNA: TGTGCCAGCAGCTTAGGCCCCGTTTCCCGCTCCTACGAGCAGTACTTC
CDR3: CASSLGPVSRSYEQYF
V: TRBV7-2
J: TRBJ2-7
D: NA
size: many

DNA: TGTGCCAGCACTTCGTCGCACAATCCCCCTGAAGCTTTCTTT
CDR3: CASTSSHNPPEAFF
V: TRBV12-3/TRBV12-4
J: TRBJ1-1
D: NA
size: NA

DNA: TGTGCCTCCGGACAGGGGATCAACACAGATACGCAGTATTTT
CDR3: CASGQGINTDTQYF
V: TRBV10-3
J: TRBJ2-3
D: TRBD1
size: NA

DNA: TGTGCCAGCAGCTTAGATGGTAGGGGACTTTTGTACCAAGAGACCCAGTACTTC
CDR3: CASSLDGRGLLYQETQYF
V: TRBV7-2
J: TRBJ2-5
D: NA
size: NA

DNA: TGCAGCGGAACTAGGTCGGCGGAGACCCAGTACTTC
CDR3: CSGTRSAETQYF
V: TRBV29-1
J: TRBJ2-5
D: NA
size: NA

DNA: TGTGCCAGCAGTCAAGACGGGATCTCCTACAATGAGCAGTACTTC
CDR3: CASSQDGISYNEQYF
V: TRBV12-3/TRBV12-4
J: TRBJ2-7
D: NA
size: few

DNA: TGCGCCAGCAGCTTGGATGGGCCGTACAATGAGCAGTACTTC
CDR3: CASSLDGPYNEQYF
V: TRBV5-1
J: TRBJ2-7
D: NA
size: few

DNA: TGCGCCAGCAGCCAAGCCGAACAGCAGTACTTC
CDR3: CASSQAEQQYF
V: TRBV4-3
J: TRBJ2-5
D: NA
size: few

DNA: TGCGCCAGCAGCAGGACAGGGGGGTACGAGCAGTTCTTC
CDR3: CASSRTGGYEQFF
V: TRBV5-1
J: TRBJ2-1
D: TRBD1
size: NA

DNA: TGCAGCGTTGAAGATAGCGTCGGGAGCTCCTACAATGAGCAGTTCTTC
CDR3: CSVEDSVGSSYNEQFF
V: TRBV29-1
J: TRBJ2-1
D: NA
size: many

DNA: TGTGCCAGCAGAGCGACAGGGATAGATACGCAGTATTTT
CDR3: CASRATGIDTQYF
V: TRBV12-3/TRBV12-4
J: TRBJ2-3
D: TRBD1
size: many